The 14 T cell receptor beta chains listed next were all sequenced from one sample in a study of cytomegalovirus exposure and HLA in healthy donors. The PCR made use of 60 Vbeta and 13 Jbeta primers. The data were produced by immunoSEQ multiplex PCR, yet TCRdb's version contains in-frame clones alone and is incomplete. This table holds some 110,000 clones. Sequences were obtained from PBMCs. The receptors stem from a man between 25 and 39 years old in good health and CMV-seronegative.

J is TRBJ2-7 and V is TRBV10-3; TRBD1 is a possible D gene (6 bases). V was shortened by 6 bases and J by 5 bases, with 11 bases between the two germline ends. CDR3 size: 12 residues. Germline CDR1 reads ENHRY; CDR2 reads SYGVKD. CDR3 region: CAIRAQGHEQYF. CDR3 sequence (DNA): TGTGCCATCAGGGCACAGGGCCACGAGCAGTACTTC.

This chain joins TRBV19 and TRBJ1-4, with a possible D match to TRBD1 (6 bases). Germline loops: CDR1 LNHDA, CDR2 SQIVND (reference sequence). This CDR3 contains 14 residues. Between the trimmed V and J ends, which lost 3 bases and 4 bases, there was a span of 9 bases. The CDR3 DNA reads as TGTGCCAGTAGTATCAGGGGAATTAATGAAAAACTGTTTTTT. This translates into CASSIRGINEKLFF.

This chain links TRBV6-5 with TRBJ2-3, with D possibly matching TRBD2 (5 bases). V was shortened by 10 bases and J by 4 bases, with 15 bases between the two germline ends. Germline CDR1 and CDR2: MNHEY and SVGAGI. The CDR3 covers 13 residues. The CDR3 reads CATRLARSDTQYF. CDR3 DNA sequence: TGTGCCACCCGTCTAGCCCGGTCAGATACGCAGTATTTT.

The chain employs TRBV5-5 and TRBJ1-1, with D unresolved. Deletions cut 0 bases from V and 4 bases from J, with 10 bases between. This CDR3 is built from 14 residues. Looked up from germline, CDR1 is SGHKS and CDR2 is YYEKEE (reference sequence). CDR3 sequence (DNA): TGTGCCAGCAGCTTGGCGCGGGCGTCCACTGAAGCTTTCTTT. It encodes CASSLARASTEAFF.

The chain is built from TRBV4-3 and TRBJ2-5; 9 bases align to TRBD1. Gene TRBJ2-7 matches the end of the DNA better, so the J call may be wrong. Germline values: CDR1 LGHNA, CDR2 YSLEER. This CDR3 is 14 amino acids long. Written as DNA, the CDR3 is TGCGCCAGCAGCCACGGGACAGGGAGGTACGAGCAGTACTTC. Translation: CASSHGTGRYEQYF.

The genes are TRBV28 and TRBJ1-4, with D possibly being TRBD1 (5 bases). This CDR3 spans 13 amino acids. Trimming took 7 bases from V and 5 from J, leaving 11 bases between them. Germline V lookup: CDR1 MDHEN, CDR2 SYDVKM. CDR3 nucleotides: TGTGCCAGCAAAGGGCCAGGGAATGAAAAACTGTTTTTT. Its protein is CASKGPGNEKLFF.

CDR3 loop: CASRIGTAAYEQYF. The CDR3 nucleotides read TGTGCCAGCAGGATAGGGACAGCAGCCTACGAGCAGTACTTC. The gene calls are TRBV27 and TRBJ2-7, with TRBD1 matching 7 bases. V trimming: 6 bases; J trimming: 2 bases; junction bases outside the gene matches: 7. Germline lookup yields CDR1 MNHEY and CDR2 SMNVEV (reference sequence). CDR3 size: 14 residues.

The chain uses TRBV5-1 and TRBJ1-4; a weak D match, TRBD1 (6 bases). V was pared by 4 bases and J by 8 bases, with 18 bases between. Germline V gene sequence: CDR1 SGHRS, CDR2 YFSETQ. This CDR3 contains 15 residues. The CDR3 spells CASSGGASSHEKLFF. The CDR3, as DNA: TGCGCCAGCAGCGGGGGGGCCTCATCCCACGAAAAACTGTTTTTT.

The chain links TRBV28 to TRBJ1-1; D call uncertain. CDR3 length equals 12 residues. V shed 3 bases and J shed 1 base, with 3 bases lying between them. Per germline, CDR1 MDHEN and CDR2 SYDVKM. CDR3 amino acids: CASSFRNTEAFF. DNA for the CDR3: TGTGCCAGCAGTTTTAGGAACACTGAAGCTTTCTTT.

With regard to this clone: One junction end does not reproduce the germline sequence, and a read error may be involved. The genes are TRBV6-1 and TRBJ2-7, with D possibly TRBD2 on 5 matching bases. The V gene's germline CDR1 is MNHNS and CDR2 SASEGT. CDR3 size: 13 residues. CDR3 protein: CASSEALRRITPF. CDR3 nucleotide sequence: TGTGCCAGCAGTGAAGCGCTTCGGAGGATTACTCCCTTC.

The rearrangement joins TRBV5-1 to TRBJ2-7; D call uncertain. The CDR3 covers 12 residues. V was shortened by 2 bases and J by 6 bases, with 9 bases between the two germline ends. CDR1 SGHRS and CDR2 YFSETQ come from the germline V gene. CDR3 sequence: CASSFDSGEQYF. The CDR3 DNA is TGCGCCAGCAGCTTTGACTCGGGCGAGCAGTACTTC.

The chain couples TRBV10-3 to TRBJ1-1; D not certain. The germline V and J ends were trimmed by 6 bases and 4 bases, with 15 bases remaining between them. The germline V gene has CDR1 ENHRY and CDR2 SYGVKD. CDR3 length equals 14 residues. The CDR3 DNA follows: TGTGCCATCAGGGGTTCGGGGTGGCCCACTGAAGCTTTCTTT. Protein: CAIRGSGWPTEAFF.

The rearrangement uses TRBV6-5 and TRBJ1-2; D is undetermined. This CDR3 region has 13 residues. V shed 2 bases and J shed 6 bases, with 10 bases lying between them. Germline CDR1 reads MNHEY; CDR2 reads SVGAGI. The CDR3 reads CASSYALGDGYTF. As DNA, the CDR3 is TGTGCCAGCAGTTACGCTCTCGGGGATGGCTACACCTTC.

To note about this clone: Other DNA sequences from this sample encode an identical CDR3 as well. The chain carries TRBV29-1 and TRBJ2-7; 10 nucleotides line up with TRBD1. The CDR3 loop spans 12 amino acids. Germline values: CDR1 SQVTM, CDR2 ANQGSEA. With V trimmed by 4 bases and J by 4 bases, 1 base remained unmatched. The CDR3 DNA follows: TGCAGCGTTGGACAGGGGGCATACGAGCAGTACTTC. Residues: CSVGQGAYEQYF.